A single sample is the source of the 19 T cell receptor delta chains below, sequenced in a study of γδ T cells in repeated Plasmodium falciparum infection. TCRdb re-identified clones in the multiplex PCR reads via CATT. The sample lists 75,000 to 95,000 delta-chain clones, approximately 1% occurring once. Vgamma9/Vdelta2+ and Vdelta2-negative gammadelta T cells were flow-sorted from PBMC for bulk sequencing. The sequenced sample was gamma-delta T cells from blood. The receptors derive from a pool of human donors (malaria-infected and uninfected, not separated).

This clone showed up just a few times. TCRdb's protein, taken from a much larger clone, differs from this DNA's translation at residue 11, likely owing to a read error; the protein displayed comes from the DNA. This sequence joins TRDV1 and TRDJ1; D may be TRDD3 (6 bases). The J gene, missing from TCRdb, was assigned here through DNA to germline matching. The CDR3 extends over 19 amino acids. The germline V and J ends were trimmed by 0 bases and 7 bases, with 27 bases remaining between them. Germline CDR1 TSWWSYY, CDR2 QGS. This chain's CDR3 is CALGELYPRQPGEPSKLIF. For the CDR3, the DNA is TGTGCTCTTGGGGAACTTTACCCACGCCAACCGGGGGAACCATCTAAACTCATCTTT.

This clone was observed a handful of times. A far larger clone is off by one base, so a read error is likely. Additional DNA sequences in this sample encode the identical CDR3. The rearrangement joins TRDV2 to TRDJ3; TRDD3 matches 9 bases. Since TCRdb gives no J gene, matching the DNA to germline was used here to assign it. CDR1 is GEAIGNYY and CDR2 is EKD in the germline V gene. The junction had 14 bases not matched to a gene; V was cut back by 0 bases and J by 0 bases. CDR3 length: 22 residues. The DNA for the CDR3 is TGTGCCTGTGACACCGATTCCGACTGGGGGAAAAGAAGCTCCTGGGACACCCGACAGATGTTTTTC. Amino acids: CACDTDSDWGKRSSWDTRQMFF.

This clone occurred a few times. TCRdb shows a much larger clone's protein in place of this DNA's translation, and the two differ at residue 3, likely through a read error; the protein shown is translated from the DNA. The chain has TRDV1 and TRDJ2; D perhaps matches TRDD3 (6 bases). Looked up from germline, CDR1 is TSWWSYY and CDR2 is QGS. The CDR3 extends over 16 amino acids. The CDR3 sequence is CARGGPFWALTAQLFF. The CDR3, as DNA: TGTGCTCGTGGGGGCCCTTTTTGGGCTTTGACAGCACAACTCTTCTTT.

This clone was seen a few times. TCRdb's entry gives the protein of a much larger clone, which mismatches this DNA's translation at residue 10, likely from a read error; the protein reported here is translated from the DNA. This chain joins TRDV1 and TRDJ1; the D gene is possibly TRDD2 (5 bases). Trimming took off 3 bases at V and 0 bases at J, with 35 bases between the two ends. Germline V gives CDR1 TSWWSYY, CDR2 QGS. CDR3 length equals 23 residues. The CDR3 protein is CALGDPLSTTPTYVHQYTDKLIF. The CDR3 nucleotides read TGTGCTCTTGGGGACCCCCTCTCTACGACCCCAACCTACGTCCATCAGTACACCGATAAACTCATCTTT.

With regard to this clone: A much larger clone lies a single base off, so this may be a read error. In the same sample, other DNA sequences code for this CDR3. The rearrangement uses TRDV1 and TRDJ1; 10 nucleotides agree with TRDD3. The germline V gene encodes CDR1 TSWWSYY and CDR2 QGS. The CDR3 contains 16 residues. CDR3 DNA: TGTGCCCTTGGGGAACTAGCCTGGGGGATAGATGATAAACTCATCTTT. This encodes CALGELAWGIDDKLIF.

With respect to this clone: The protein TCRdb gives is from a much larger clone and does not agree with this DNA's translation at residue 3, likely a read error; the protein shown here comes from the DNA. The gene calls are TRDV2 and TRDJ1; TRDD3 matches 7 bases. No J gene was available from TCRdb, and it was assigned here by a germline match of the DNA. Germline V gene lookup returns CDR1 GEAIGNYY and CDR2 EKD. The CDR3 has 18 residues. CDR3 nucleotide sequence: TGTGCCTATGACACGATTTCAATGGGGGAAAAAGGATCCGATAAACTCATCTTT. It yields the protein CAYDTISMGEKGSDKLIF.

This clone occurred many times. The protein held in TCRdb is that of a much larger clone and does not match this DNA's translation at residue 5, likely because of a read error; the protein shown is translated from the DNA. Other DNA variants within this sample encode the same CDR3. The chain carries TRDV1 and TRDJ1, with 8 bases aligning to TRDD3. In germline, CDR1 is TSWWSYY, CDR2 QGS. Trimming cost V 4 bases and J 8 bases; bases outside gene matches: 15. The CDR3 is 16 amino acids. CDR3 nucleotide sequence: TGTGCTCTTGGGGGACTTCGGACCTGGGGGAGTACAAAACTCATCTTT. Its translation is CALGGLRTWGSTKLIF.

This clone has ten or more counts. The rearrangement joins TRDV1 to TRDJ1; D is perhaps TRDD3 (5 bases). V dropped 2 bases and J dropped 1 base, with 23 bases sitting between them. This CDR3 has 19 residues. Germline CDR1 and CDR2: TSWWSYY and QGS. The CDR3 DNA sequence: TGTGCTCTTGGGGAAATTGCGACACCTTTCCGGGGACCCACCGATAAACTCATCTTT. It yields the protein CALGEIATPFRGPTDKLIF.

Worth noting for this clone: A read error likely explains this, since a far larger clone differs by one base. This sample also contains other DNA sequences that code for the same CDR3. This chain links TRDV1 with TRDJ1; TRDD2 is a possible D gene (5 bases). V gave up 2 bases and J gave up 2 bases, with 27 bases separating them. The germline CDR1 and CDR2 sequences are TSWWSYY and QGS. The CDR3 covers 20 residues. CDR3 sequence: CALGEGPGLSYGTGTDKLIF. The CDR3 coding sequence is TGTGCTCTTGGGGAAGGTCCCGGCCTATCCTATGGAACGGGTACCGATAAACTCATCTTT.

This clone has a handful of counts. A read error is the likely source, as a far larger clone sits one nucleotide away. Other DNA sequences from this sample encode an identical CDR3 as well. A V gene of TRDV2 was called, but no J gene was assigned; the table's D call of TRDD3 was not tested on the DNA. The CDR3 sequence is 14 residues long. CDR1 is GEAIGNYY and CDR2 is EKD in the germline V gene. CDR3 nucleotide sequence: TGTGCCTGTGACCATGGGGGACTCTCCGATAAACTCATCTTC. Protein product: CACDHGGLSDKLIF.

With respect to this clone: A far larger clone is just one base off, so this is likely a read error. The same CDR3 is also encoded by other DNA sequences in this sample. V and J are TRDV1 and TRDJ1; 12 bases align to TRDD3. The V gene's germline CDR1 is TSWWSYY and CDR2 QGS. The CDR3 contains 25 residues. The CDR3 coding sequence is TGTGCTCTTGGGGAAGTTAGTCTCCTAACCATGACAACCGTAGTACTGGGGGATACTAACGATAAGCTCATCTTT. Amino acid sequence: CALGEVSLLTMTTVVLGDTNDKLIF.

This clone was recorded a few times. TCRdb attributes to this sequence the protein of a much larger clone, which differs from the DNA translation at residue 11; a read error is likely, and the protein displayed is translated from the DNA. The chain couples TRDV2 to TRDJ3; D unresolved. The CDR3 is made up of 18 amino acids. Germline V gene lookup returns CDR1 GEAIGNYY and CDR2 EKD. DNA for the CDR3: TGTGCCTGTGACACCGTGAGTGGGAGCTCCCGGGACACCCGACAGATGTTTTTC. This translates into CACDTVSGSSRDTRQMFF.

This clone was counted at least ten times. This CDR3 is also generated by other DNA sequences in the sample. The rearrangement links TRDV1 to TRDJ1; 8 nucleotides agree with TRDD3. The germline V gene encodes CDR1 TSWWSYY and CDR2 QGS. CDR3 length equals 22 residues. J gave up 4 bases and V 0 bases, and 25 bases lay outside the gene matches. DNA of the CDR3: TGTGCTCTTGGGGAACTATTTACCTATACTACGAAAGACTGGGGGTTAGGCGATAAACTCATCTTT. It translates to CALGELFTYTTKDWGLGDKLIF.

This clone was seen more than once but under ten times. The mismatch at residue 18 between this DNA's translation and the TCRdb protein of a much larger clone likely reflects a read error; the protein shown is translated from the DNA. The CDR3 DNA sequence: TGTGCCTGTGCAGGCCTACCTCAGGGGGATACGTCACTTACCGATAAACTCACCTTT. As protein: CACAGLPQGDTSLTDKLTF. No call exists for the J gene, whereas the V gene is TRDV2; the table's D call TRDD3 went unverified against the DNA. The CDR3 length is 19 residues. Germline V gene lookup returns CDR1 GEAIGNYY and CDR2 EKD.

This clone showed up just a few times. TCRdb assigns this DNA the protein of a much larger clone, which departs from its translation at residue 12; this likely reflects a read error, and the protein shown comes from translating the DNA. This chain links TRDV2 with TRDJ1, with TRDD3 matching over 10 bases. No J gene was available from TCRdb, and it was assigned here by a germline match of the DNA. CDR1 GEAIGNYY and CDR2 EKD come from the germline V gene. The CDR3 extends over 16 amino acids. The CDR3 DNA is TGTGCCTGTGTCAACCTGGGGGATATGGCGACCGCTAAACTCATCTTT. It specifies CACVNLGDMATAKLIF.

This clone was seen only a few times. This probably arose from a read error, given a far larger clone one base away. Other DNA sequences from this sample encode an identical CDR3 as well. The chain carries TRDV1 and TRDJ1, with D possibly being TRDD2 (5 bases). TCRdb supplies no J gene; here it was assigned by aligning the nucleotide sequence to germline. The germline V gene encodes CDR1 TSWWSYY and CDR2 QGS. The CDR3 is 22 residues long. V lost 3 bases to trimming and J lost 0 bases, with 32 bases between them. The CDR3 coding sequence is TGTGCTCTTGGGGATCTTCCCAGAAGGGACCGCACATCGTTAACTTACACCGATAAACTCATCTTT. Encoded protein: CALGDLPRRDRTSLTYTDKLIF.

This clone was seen a few times. The protein held in TCRdb is that of a much larger clone and does not match this DNA's translation at residue 16, likely because of a read error; the protein shown is translated from the DNA. No call exists for the J gene, whereas the V gene is TRDV2; the table gives TRDD3 as D, unverified against the DNA. Germline CDR1 GEAIGNYY, CDR2 EKD. CDR3 length: 18 amino acids. The CDR3 sequence is CACDTLGLGGYNTDKPIF. The CDR3 DNA sequence: TGTGCCTGTGACACCTTGGGGCTTGGGGGATACAACACCGATAAACCCATCTTT.

With respect to this clone: A read error likely explains why the TCRdb protein, taken from a much larger clone, differs from this DNA's translation at residue 19; the protein shown is translated from the DNA. The rearrangement links TRDV1 to TRDJ1, with TRDD3 identical over 13 bases. Since TCRdb gives no J gene, matching the DNA to germline was used here to assign it. The CDR3 sequence is 25 residues long. Looked up from germline, CDR1 is TSWWSYY and CDR2 is QGS. V shed 1 base, J shed 1 base, and the junction held 27 bases outside the gene matches. The DNA for the CDR3 is TGTGCTCTTGGGGAACGGTTCCTACGTTTGGACTGGGGGATACGCGGGGTTAGGCGCACCGATAAACTCATCTTT. This codes for CALGERFLRLDWGIRGVRRTDKLIF.

This clone was seen more than once but under ten times. This DNA's translation and the protein TCRdb lists, from a much larger clone, do not match at residue 21, likely due to a read error; the protein shown is translated from the DNA. There is no J gene call, but TRDV1 is given as the V gene; TRDD3 was called by the table and not checked on the DNA. CDR1 and CDR2 from the germline V gene are TSWWSYY and QGS. The CDR3 totals 22 residues. The chain's CDR3 is CALGAHPSYFYWGPSYTDKLTF. CDR3 DNA sequence: TGTGCTCTTGGGGCTCACCCTTCCTACTTCTACTGGGGGCCGTCGTACACCGATAAACTCACCTTT.